This is a list of T cell receptor beta chains from one sample in a study of T cell responses to AZD1222 COVID-19 vaccine. Here immunoSEQ multiplex PCR was the method, and the copy in TCRdb shows in-frame clones only, minus some. The listing contains about 140,000 clones. Sample: peripheral blood. These receptors were collected from an adult in good health. The CDR3 runs from the conserved cysteine through the conserved F or W. A D gene is named only where the DNA matches it firmly.

TRBV19,TRBJ1-2,-,TGTGCCAGTAGTATATCATGGGGAAACTATGGCTACACCTTC,CASSISWGNYGYTF
TRBV29-1,TRBJ2-2,TRBD1,TGCAGCGTTGAAGACCGACAGGGGGCCCGGGAGCTGTTTTTT,CSVEDRQGARELFF
TRBV12-5,TRBJ2-5,-,TGTGCTAGTGGTTTGGTACGGGGTGAGACCCAGTACTTC,CASGLVRGETQYF
TRBV12-1,TRBJ1-1,-,TGTGCCAGCAGCGCCATCAACCGCCGGAACACTGAAGCTTTCTTT,CASSAINRRNTEAFF
TRBV28,TRBJ1-5,-,TGTGCCAGCAGCCGCTTCTCCAGGTGGGGTCAGCCCCAGCATTTT,CASSRFSRWGQPQHF
TRBV11-3,TRBJ2-5,-,TGTGCCAGCAGCCCAAGATCCCAAGAGACCCAGTACTTC,CASSPRSQETQYF
TRBV7-8,TRBJ2-7,TRBD1,TGTGCCAGCAGCTTAGCTATCCAGGGGGTCTACGAGCAGTACTTC,CASSLAIQGVYEQYF
TRBV9,TRBJ2-2,-,TGTGCCAGCAGCGTAGCGGTTTACTCCGGGGAGCTGTTTTTT,CASSVAVYSGELFF
TRBV5-1,TRBJ2-7,-,TGCGCCAGCAGCTTGCAACAGCGTGGGGACGAGCAGTACTTC,CASSLQQRGDEQYF
TRBV19,TRBJ1-6,-,TGTGCCAGTAGTGACGTAGGGGGGGCAGTAGGTTCACCCCTCCACTTT,CASSDVGGAVGSPLHF
TRBV5-6,TRBJ1-3,-,TGTGCCAGCAGCTTACGAGGCTATGGAAACACCATATATTTT,CASSLRGYGNTIYF
TRBV3-1/TRBV3-2,TRBJ1-1,-,TGTGCCAGCAGCCAAGCAGACCCCGGGCGGCAGAACACTGAAGCTTTCTTT,CASSQADPGRQNTEAFF
TRBV6-1,TRBJ2-7,TRBD2,TGTGCCAGCAGTGAGACTAGCGGGGGGTTCTACGAGCAGTACTTC,CASSETSGGFYEQYF
TRBV7-9,TRBJ1-1,-,TGTGCCAGCAGCTTAGGATTAGGGGAAACTGAAGCTTTCTTT,CASSLGLGETEAFF
TRBV18,TRBJ2-1,-,TGTGCCAGCTCACCTGCTCTCGCTGAGCAGTTCTTC,CASSPALAEQFF
TRBV3-1/TRBV3-2,TRBJ2-5,TRBD1,TGTGCCAGCAGCCAAGCTTCATACAGGGGTACCCAGTACTTC,CASSQASYRGTQYF
TRBV5-6,TRBJ1-2,-,TGTGCCAGCAGCTCCGACAGGTTCTATGGCTACACCTTC,CASSSDRFYGYTF
TRBV24-1,TRBJ2-5,-,TGTGCCACCAGTGATTTGCGCGGTTCCCAAGAGACCCAGTACTTC,CATSDLRGSQETQYF
TRBV30,TRBJ1-2,TRBD1,TGTGCCTGTCCCGACAGGGCGTTGGGTGGCTACACCTTC,CACPDRALGGYTF
TRBV6-4,TRBJ2-2,-,TGTGCCAGCAGTGACGGCAGGGCGGGAAACACCGGGGAGCTGTTTTTT,CASSDGRAGNTGELFF
TRBV15,TRBJ2-2,TRBD1,TGTGCCACCAGCGATCAGGGGGTTGACACCGGGGAGCTGTTTTTT,CATSDQGVDTGELFF
TRBV12-3/TRBV12-4,TRBJ2-5,TRBD1,TGTGCCAGCAGTCGACAGGGCCCAGAGACCCAGTACTTC,CASSRQGPETQYF
TRBV30,TRBJ1-2,-,TGTGCCTGGAGTTTGGGGTCTAACTATGGCTACACCTTC,CAWSLGSNYGYTF
TRBV29-1,TRBJ1-5,-,TGCAGCGTTTCCCACGCGAGCAATCAGCCCCAGCATTTT,CSVSHASNQPQHF
TRBV10-1,TRBJ2-1,TRBD2,TGCGCCAACACGGTACTTGGGACTAGCGGGGGGCCTGCAAACAATGAGCAGTTCTTC,CANTVLGTSGGPANNEQFF
TRBV6-5,TRBJ1-1,-,TGTGCCAGCAGTTATGAGACTGAAGCTTTCTTT,CASSYETEAFF
TRBV19,TRBJ1-5,-,TGTGCCAGTAGTATGGGATCAGGGGGCAATCAGCCCCAGCATTTT,CASSMGSGGNQPQHF
TRBV7-2,TRBJ2-7,-,TGTGCCAGCAGCTTAGGGCCCCTTGCCAGTACCTACGAGCAGTACTTC,CASSLGPLASTYEQYF
TRBV28,TRBJ2-1,TRBD1,TGTGCCAGCAGTCACAGGACAGGTCCCTTGCGGCGTGAGCAGTTCTTC,CASSHRTGPLRREQFF
TRBV2,TRBJ1-1,-,TGTGCCAGCAGAGAGGGGATCCAGAACACTGAAGCTTTCTTT,CASREGIQNTEAFF
TRBV5-1,TRBJ1-2,-,TGCGCCAGCAGCTTGGTCGGGGGCACTCGAAGTGGCTACACCTTC,CASSLVGGTRSGYTF
TRBV6-5,TRBJ1-1,-,TGTGCCAGCCGAACAGGGTACACTGAAGCTTTCTTT,CASRTGYTEAFF
TRBV6-5,TRBJ1-5,-,TGTGCCAGCGGAGCAGGGGGCAATCAGCCCCAGCATTTT,CASGAGGNQPQHF
TRBV5-1,TRBJ2-6,TRBD1,TGCGCCAGCAGCGGGACAGGGGGCTCTGGGGCCAACGTCCTGACTTTC,CASSGTGGSGANVLTF
TRBV11-2,TRBJ1-6,-,TGTGCCAGCAGCTTAGATCAGAGGGCTCGAGCAAGCTCCTATAATTCACCCCTCCACTTT,CASSLDQRARASSYNSPLHF
TRBV6-5,TRBJ1-2,-,TGTGCCAGCAGGCGGGACGAAACTTTTCCCTACACCTTC,CASRRDETFPYTF
TRBV6-1,TRBJ1-5,-,TGTGCCAGCAGTGAAAGGGTAGCGGGCAGCAATCAGCCCCAGCATTTT,CASSERVAGSNQPQHF
TRBV7-9,TRBJ2-1,TRBD2,TGTGCCAGCACCTGGGGGGGCAATGAGCAGTTCTTC,CASTWGGNEQFF
TRBV5-6,TRBJ1-6,-,TGTGCCAGCAGCCGACAGGTCTCACCCCTCCACTTT,CASSRQVSPLHF
TRBV5-1,TRBJ2-5,TRBD2,TGCGCCAGCAGCCCCTATCGGAGGGAGGGAAGAGAGACCCAGTACTTC,CASSPYRREGRETQYF
TRBV28,TRBJ1-6,-,TGTGCCAGCAGTTCGGGCGATGGGATAGTTTCACCCCTCCACTTT,CASSSGDGIVSPLHF
TRBV29-1,TRBJ1-1,TRBD1,TGCAGCGTTGATGGACAGGGAGGTGGCACTGAAGCTTTCTTT,CSVDGQGGGTEAFF
TRBV29-1,TRBJ2-7,-,TGCAGCGTCCAAGTCGTGACAGCCTACGAGCAGTACTTC,CSVQVVTAYEQYF
TRBV27,TRBJ1-6,-,TGTGCCAGCAGTTTTGGACCCGGGGGTAATTCACCCCTCCACTTT,CASSFGPGGNSPLHF
TRBV19,TRBJ2-1,TRBD2,TGTGCCAGTACCTTTCTTAGCGGGGGATACAATGAGCAGTTCTTC,CASTFLSGGYNEQFF
TRBV6-5,TRBJ1-1,-,TGTGCCAGCACTCAATTGTTCGGCGGTGAAGCTTTCTTT,CASTQLFGGEAFF
TRBV19,TRBJ1-2,-,TGTGCCAGTAGTATGGCGCAGGACTACTATGGCTACACCTTC,CASSMAQDYYGYTF
TRBV19,TRBJ2-7,-,TGTGCCAGTAGTACTCAGGCCGGGCCCTACGAGCAGTACTTC,CASSTQAGPYEQYF
TRBV11-3,TRBJ1-1,TRBD1,TGTGCCAGCAGCCTCGGACAGGGCCAAGTGAACACTGAAGCTTTCTTT,CASSLGQGQVNTEAFF